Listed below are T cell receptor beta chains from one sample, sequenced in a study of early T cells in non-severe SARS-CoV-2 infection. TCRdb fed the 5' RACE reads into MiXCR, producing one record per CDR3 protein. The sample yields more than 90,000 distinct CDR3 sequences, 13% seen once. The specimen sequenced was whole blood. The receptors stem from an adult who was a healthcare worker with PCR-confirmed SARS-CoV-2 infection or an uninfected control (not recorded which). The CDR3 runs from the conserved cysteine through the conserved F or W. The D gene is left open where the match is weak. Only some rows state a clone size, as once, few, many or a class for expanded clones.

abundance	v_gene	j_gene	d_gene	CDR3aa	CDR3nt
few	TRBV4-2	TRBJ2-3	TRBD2	CASSQDPAGALGTQYF	TGTGCCAGCAGCCAAGATCCAGCGGGGGCCCTGGGGACGCAGTATTTT
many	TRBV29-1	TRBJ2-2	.	CSVERGGNTGELFF	TGCAGCGTTGAGCGGGGCGGGAACACCGGGGAGCTGTTTTTT
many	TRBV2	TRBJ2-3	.	CAMSGGTGGNTQYF	TGTGCCATGTCAGGGGGAACCGGGGGAAATACGCAGTATTTT
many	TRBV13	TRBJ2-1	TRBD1	CASSWNRGNEQFF	TGTGCCAGCAGCTGGAACAGGGGTAATGAGCAGTTCTTC
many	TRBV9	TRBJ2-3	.	CASSPDTTAADTQYF	TGTGCCAGCAGCCCTGATACTACCGCCGCAGATACGCAGTATTTT
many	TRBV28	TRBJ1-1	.	CASSPTGLETEAFF	TGTGCCAGCAGTCCCACGGGGCTGGAGACTGAAGCTTTCTTT
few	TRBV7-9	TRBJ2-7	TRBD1	CASSPKQQDRRAYEQYF	TGTGCCAGCAGCCCAAAACAGCAGGACAGGCGGGCCTACGAGCAGTACTTC
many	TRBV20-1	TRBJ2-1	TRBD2	CSASGFGGALYNEQFF	TGCAGTGCTAGCGGATTCGGGGGGGCTCTTTACAATGAGCAGTTCTTC
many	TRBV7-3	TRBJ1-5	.	CASAGRSGTNNQPQHF	TGTGCCAGCGCTGGGAGATCCGGGACAAACAATCAGCCCCAGCATTTT
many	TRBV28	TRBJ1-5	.	CASSLMGGSQPQHF	TGTGCCAGCAGTTTAATGGGTGGGTCTCAGCCCCAGCATTTT
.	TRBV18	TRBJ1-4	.	CASSPGAGIEKLFF	TGTGCCAGCTCACCAGGGGCAGGTATCGAAAAACTGTTTTTT
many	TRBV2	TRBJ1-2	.	CASSENPDSRYGYTF	TGTGCCAGCAGTGAAAATCCGGACAGTCGCTATGGCTACACCTTC
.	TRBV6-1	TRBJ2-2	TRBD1	CASSRDRVSGELFF	TGTGCCAGCAGCCGGGACAGGGTGTCCGGGGAGCTGTTTTTT
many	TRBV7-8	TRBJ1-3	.	CASSLVRGNGVSGNTIYF	TGTGCCAGCAGCTTAGTCCGGGGGAACGGGGTCTCTGGAAACACCATATATTTT
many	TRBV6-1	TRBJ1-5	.	CASRPMGYGHQPQHF	TGTGCCAGCAGACCAATGGGGTACGGGCATCAGCCCCAGCATTTT
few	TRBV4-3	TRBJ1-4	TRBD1	CASSQERQGANEKLFF	TGCGCCAGCAGCCAAGAAAGACAGGGGGCTAATGAAAAACTGTTTTTT
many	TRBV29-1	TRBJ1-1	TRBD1	CSVEGFRGRGAEAFF	TGCAGCGTTGAAGGTTTCAGGGGGCGCGGAGCTGAAGCTTTCTTT
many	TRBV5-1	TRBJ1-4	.	CASSLTATNEKLFF	TGCGCCAGCAGCCTGACAGCAACTAATGAAAAACTGTTTTTT
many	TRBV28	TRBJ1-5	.	CASNSPGARQPQHF	TGTGCCAGCAACTCCCCAGGGGCTCGACAGCCCCAGCATTTT
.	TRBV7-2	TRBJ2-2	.	CASSLVVTGAGELFF	TGTGCCAGCAGCTTAGTGGTAACGGGGGCCGGGGAGCTGTTTTTT
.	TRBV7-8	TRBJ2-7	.	CASSLVQGSYEQYF	TGTGCCAGCAGCTTAGTTCAGGGGTCCTACGAGCAGTACTTC
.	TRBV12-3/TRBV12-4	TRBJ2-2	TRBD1	CASRPGTGDTGELFF	TGTGCCAGCAGGCCCGGGACAGGGGACACCGGGGAGCTGTTTTTT
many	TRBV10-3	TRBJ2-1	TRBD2	CAISPTSGGAYEQFF	TGTGCCATCAGCCCGACTAGCGGGGGGGCTTATGAGCAGTTCTTC
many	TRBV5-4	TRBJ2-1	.	CASSLSGGMGGEQFF	TGTGCCAGCTCCCTGAGTGGAGGGATGGGGGGTGAGCAGTTCTTC
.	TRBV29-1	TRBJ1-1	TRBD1	CSVESRGPDTEAFF	TGCAGCGTTGAAAGCAGGGGGCCTGACACTGAAGCTTTCTTT
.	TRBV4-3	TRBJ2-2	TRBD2	CASSRGDSGGPNTGELFF	TGCGCCAGCAGCCGGGGAGATTCGGGGGGACCTAACACCGGGGAGCTGTTTTTT
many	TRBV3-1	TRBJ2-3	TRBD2	CASTPRAGGQDTQYF	TGTGCCAGCACCCCAAGAGCGGGGGGCCAAGATACGCAGTATTTT
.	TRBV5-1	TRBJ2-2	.	CASSLRTRRDTGELFF	TGCGCCAGCAGCCTAAGGACGAGAAGAGACACCGGGGAGCTGTTTTTT
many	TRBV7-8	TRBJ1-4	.	CASSSTTGWGEKLFF	TGTGCCAGCAGCTCCACGACAGGTTGGGGGGAAAAACTGTTTTTT
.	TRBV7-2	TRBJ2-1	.	CASTNGRVNEQFF	TGTGCCAGCACCAACGGCAGGGTAAATGAGCAGTTCTTC